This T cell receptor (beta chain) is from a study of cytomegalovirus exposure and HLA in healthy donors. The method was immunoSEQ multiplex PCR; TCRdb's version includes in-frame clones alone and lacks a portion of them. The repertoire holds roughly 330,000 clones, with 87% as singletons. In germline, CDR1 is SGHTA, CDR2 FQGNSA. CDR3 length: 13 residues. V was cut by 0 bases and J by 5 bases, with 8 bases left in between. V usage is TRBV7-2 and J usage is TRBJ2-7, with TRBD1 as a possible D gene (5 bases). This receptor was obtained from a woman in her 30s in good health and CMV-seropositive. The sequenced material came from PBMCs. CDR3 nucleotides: TGTGCCAGCAGCTTAGCTCAGGGAAACGAGCAGTACTTC. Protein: CASSLAQGNEQYF. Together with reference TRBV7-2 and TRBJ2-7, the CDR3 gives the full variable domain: GAGVSQSPSNKVTEKGKDVELRCDPISGHTALYWYRQSLGQGLEFLIYFQGNSAPDKSGLPSDRFSAERTGGSVSTLTIQRTQQEDSAVYLCASSLAQGNEQYFGPGTRLTVT.